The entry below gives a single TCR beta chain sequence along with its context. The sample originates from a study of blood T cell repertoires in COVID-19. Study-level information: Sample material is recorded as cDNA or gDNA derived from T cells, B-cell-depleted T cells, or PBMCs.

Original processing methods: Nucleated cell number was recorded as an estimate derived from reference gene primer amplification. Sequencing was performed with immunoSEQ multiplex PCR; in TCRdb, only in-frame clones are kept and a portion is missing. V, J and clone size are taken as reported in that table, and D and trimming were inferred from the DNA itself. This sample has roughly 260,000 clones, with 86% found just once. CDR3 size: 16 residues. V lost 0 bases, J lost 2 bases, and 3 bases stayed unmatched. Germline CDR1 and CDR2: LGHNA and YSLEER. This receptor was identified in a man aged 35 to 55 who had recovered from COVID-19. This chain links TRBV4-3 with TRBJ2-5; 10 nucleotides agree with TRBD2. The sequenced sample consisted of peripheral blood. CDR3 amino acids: CASSQELAGIQETQYF. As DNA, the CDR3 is TGCGCCAGCAGCCAAGAACTAGCGGGGATACAAGAGACCCAGTACTTC.